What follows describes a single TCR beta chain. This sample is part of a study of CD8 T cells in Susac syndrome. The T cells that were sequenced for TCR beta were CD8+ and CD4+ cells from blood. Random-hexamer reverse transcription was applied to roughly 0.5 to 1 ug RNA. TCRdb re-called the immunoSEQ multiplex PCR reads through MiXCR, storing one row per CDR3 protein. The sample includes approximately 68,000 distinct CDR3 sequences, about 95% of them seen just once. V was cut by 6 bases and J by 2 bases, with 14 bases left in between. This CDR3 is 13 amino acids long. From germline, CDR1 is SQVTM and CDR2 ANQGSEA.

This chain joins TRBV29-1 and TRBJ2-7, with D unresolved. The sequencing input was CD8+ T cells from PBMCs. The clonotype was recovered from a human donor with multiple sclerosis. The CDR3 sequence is CSVHSPSAYEQYF. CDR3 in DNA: TGCAGCGTCCACAGCCCCTCGGCCTACGAGCAGTACTTC.